This T cell receptor beta chain was obtained from a study of control samples from healthy donors and cancer patients. The data were produced by immunoSEQ multiplex PCR, yet TCRdb's version contains in-frame clones alone and is incomplete. The sample contains about 50,000 clones, 85% to 95% of which appear only once. Germline V gives CDR1 ENHRY, CDR2 SYGVKD. The CDR3 spans 16 residues. Between the trimmed V and J ends, which lost 5 bases and 1 base, there was a span of 15 bases. This TCR was recovered from a man aged 25 to 40 with colorectal cancer. The sequencing input was PBMCs. The genes are TRBV10-3 and TRBJ2-1, with a weak D call TRBD1 (6 bases). CDR3 bases: TGTGCCATCAGTTTCACAGGGTATCAGTCCTACAATGAGCAGTTCTTC. Translating gives CAISFTGYQSYNEQFF.